This is a list of T cell receptor beta chains from one sample in a study of blood T cells in healthy people across ages. TCRdb fed the 5' RACE reads into MiXCR, producing one record per CDR3 protein. The table includes hundreds of thousands of distinct CDR3 sequences, about 32% detected once. The specimen sequenced was blood. These receptors were collected from a woman aged 80 or over in good health. Both conserved end residues are trimmed from each CDR3.

CDR3: ASIYGGGASGELF
J: TRBJ2-2
V: TRBV6-6
length: 13

CDR3: ASSRPEGLAGDPQETQY
J: TRBJ2-5
V: TRBV12-3/TRBV12-4
length: 17

CDR3: ASSYQWTSGGTDTQY
J: TRBJ2-3
V: TRBV6-5
length: 15

CDR3: ASLKVSGGTDTQY
J: TRBJ2-3
V: TRBV6-1
length: 13

CDR3: ATNEGGSNQPQH
J: TRBJ1-5
V: TRBV24-1
length: 12

CDR3: SARTTQETQY
J: TRBJ2-5
V: TRBV20-1
length: 10

CDR3: AWIVLGRNYGYT
J: TRBJ1-2
V: TRBV30
length: 12

CDR3: ASSSRPGLAGGVVKNIQY
J: TRBJ2-4
V: TRBV11-2
length: 18

CDR3: ASSRDRVPEAF
J: TRBJ1-1
V: TRBV2
length: 11

CDR3: ASSLSSGGAVEQF
J: TRBJ2-1
V: TRBV5-6
length: 13

CDR3: AGSPGTSGEKLF
J: TRBJ1-4
V: TRBV5-1
length: 12

CDR3: ASSPRGGWKQGTQD
J: TRBJ2-7
V: TRBV7-2
length: 14

CDR3: ASSLATGGQNEQY
J: TRBJ2-7
V: TRBV12-3/TRBV12-4
length: 13

CDR3: SAGRGGHEQF
J: TRBJ2-1
V: TRBV20-1
length: 10

CDR3: ASSLSTYERY
J: TRBJ2-5
V: TRBV7-9
length: 10

CDR3: ASRLPGQGGSNEQF
J: TRBJ2-1
V: TRBV6-2/TRBV6-3
length: 14

CDR3: AITSGQGASTDTQY
J: TRBJ2-3
V: TRBV10-3
length: 14

CDR3: AWSGGDLNYGYT
J: TRBJ1-2
V: TRBV30
length: 12

CDR3: ASTGREERDTQY
J: TRBJ2-3
V: TRBV6-5
length: 12

CDR3: ASSVELAATYEQY
J: TRBJ2-7
V: TRBV9
length: 13

CDR3: ASLGTYEQY
J: TRBJ2-7
V: TRBV6-5
length: 9

CDR3: ASSPPGTAIYGYT
J: TRBJ1-2
V: TRBV18
length: 13

CDR3: ASSYPTTAPRASYEQY
J: TRBJ2-7
V: TRBV6-2/TRBV6-3
length: 16

CDR3: ASRAGTDSSYEQY
J: TRBJ2-7
V: TRBV12-3/TRBV12-4
length: 13

CDR3: ASSLAGARETTEAF
J: TRBJ1-1
V: TRBV5-1
length: 14

CDR3: ANSLAGSNQPQH
J: TRBJ1-5
V: TRBV7-9
length: 12

CDR3: AISETVVAGADTQY
J: TRBJ2-3
V: TRBV10-3
length: 14

CDR3: ASSRTSSPAADTQY
J: TRBJ2-3
V: TRBV3-1
length: 14

CDR3: ASSLEANSYEQY
J: TRBJ2-7
V: TRBV5-1
length: 12

CDR3: ASSPYHGRGEQY
J: TRBJ2-7
V: TRBV12-3/TRBV12-4
length: 12

CDR3: SAPGTGVNEQF
J: TRBJ2-1
V: TRBV20-1
length: 11

CDR3: ASSLDRGGQNILY
J: TRBJ2-4
V: TRBV11-2
length: 13

CDR3: ASSPVGTEVTGELF
J: TRBJ2-2
V: TRBV9
length: 14

CDR3: ASSLAAGRTYEQY
J: TRBJ2-7
V: TRBV7-6
length: 13

CDR3: ASSLAIGTAYEQY
J: TRBJ2-7
V: TRBV7-9
length: 13

CDR3: ASSYRDSGQY
J: TRBJ2-3
V: TRBV5-6
length: 10

CDR3: ASSHRGDNSPLH
J: TRBJ1-6
V: TRBV5-1
length: 12

CDR3: ASSLGGQNRADTEAF
J: TRBJ1-1
V: TRBV5-1
length: 15

CDR3: ASSSPLTSQETQY
J: TRBJ2-5
V: TRBV7-9
length: 13

CDR3: ASSESGLGGYT
J: TRBJ1-2
V: TRBV2
length: 11

CDR3: ASSIGGYKQF
J: TRBJ2-1
V: TRBV27
length: 10

CDR3: ASMSTGGNSPLH
J: TRBJ1-6
V: TRBV2
length: 12

CDR3: ASSLGDRERGSPLH
J: TRBJ1-6
V: TRBV5-1
length: 14

CDR3: ATSREERGGLDEQF
J: TRBJ2-1
V: TRBV15
length: 14

CDR3: ASSLDAGVNYEQY
J: TRBJ2-7
V: TRBV7-6
length: 13

CDR3: ASSWGAGQSTYNEQF
J: TRBJ2-1
V: TRBV5-1
length: 15

CDR3: ASSSGGGSQPQH
J: TRBJ1-5
V: TRBV6-2/TRBV6-3
length: 12

CDR3: SVTTGTNTEAF
J: TRBJ1-1
V: TRBV29-1
length: 11

CDR3: ASSPPGSSYEQY
J: TRBJ2-7
V: TRBV28
length: 12

CDR3: ASSFGTGISGELF
J: TRBJ2-2
V: TRBV11-2
length: 13

CDR3: VSSGGTAGKALNEKLF
J: TRBJ1-4
V: TRBV5-6
length: 16

CDR3: ASSEQPEISTDTQY
J: TRBJ2-3
V: TRBV5-1
length: 14

CDR3: ASSLTADQPQH
J: TRBJ1-5
V: TRBV7-2
length: 11

CDR3: ASSSGGTQRGTEAF
J: TRBJ1-1
V: TRBV5-1
length: 14

CDR3: ASSFGQGKETQY
J: TRBJ2-5
V: TRBV5-6
length: 12